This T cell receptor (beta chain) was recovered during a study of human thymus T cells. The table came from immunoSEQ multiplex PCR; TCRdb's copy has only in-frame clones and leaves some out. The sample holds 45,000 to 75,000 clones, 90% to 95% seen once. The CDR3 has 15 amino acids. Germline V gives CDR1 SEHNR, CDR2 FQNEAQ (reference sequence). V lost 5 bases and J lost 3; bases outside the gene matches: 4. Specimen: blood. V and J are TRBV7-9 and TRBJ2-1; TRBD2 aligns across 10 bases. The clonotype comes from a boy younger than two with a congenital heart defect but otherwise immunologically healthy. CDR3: CASSATSGVYNEQFF. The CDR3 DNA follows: TGTGCCAGCAGCGCCACTAGCGGGGTCTACAATGAGCAGTTCTTC.